Below are 26 T cell receptor beta chains sequenced from a single sample in a study of blood T cell repertoires in COVID-19. The data were produced by immunoSEQ multiplex PCR, yet TCRdb's version contains in-frame clones alone and is incomplete. The sample records under 300,000 clones, around 90% being singletons. What was sequenced was peripheral blood. The receptor set was obtained from a man aged 50 to 60 with acute or convalescent COVID-19.

This clone was counted a few times. The chain recombines TRBV3-1 (or the pseudogene TRBV3-2) with TRBJ1-1; 7 nucleotides agree with TRBD1. J gave up 3 bases and V 2 bases, and 3 bases lay outside the gene matches. Per the germline V gene, CDR1 is LGHDT and CDR2 is YNNKEL (reference sequence). The CDR3 spans 14 residues. The CDR3 sequence is CASSQQGDHTEAFF. The CDR3 region has the DNA TGTGCCAGCAGCCAACAGGGGGATCACACTGAAGCTTTCTTT.

J is TRBJ2-7 and V is TRBV30, with 7 positions matching TRBD2. Per the germline V gene, CDR1 is GTSNPN and CDR2 is SVGIG (reference sequence). V trimming: 0 bases; J trimming: 7 bases; junction bases outside the gene matches: 12. The CDR3 contains 15 residues. The CDR3 loop is CAWSVRAGGGGEQYF. CDR3 nucleotide sequence: TGTGCCTGGAGTGTACGCGCTGGGGGGGGAGGAGAGCAGTACTTC.

This clone has just one count. The chain uses TRBV7-3 and TRBJ2-3, with D possibly being TRBD1 (5 bases). Germline assignment: CDR1 SGHTA and CDR2 FQGTGA. The CDR3 has 15 residues. Trimming cost V 5 bases and J 4 bases, with 16 bases left between them. The CDR3: CASSATGGIADTQYF. The CDR3 nucleotides are TGTGCCAGCAGCGCCACAGGTGGTATAGCAGATACGCAGTATTTT.

CDR3 nucleotides: TGTGCCAGCAGCGCCCGACTAGCCCTAGATACGCAGTATTTT. Its protein is CASSARLALDTQYF. The rearrangement uses TRBV7-2 and TRBJ2-3; 7 positions match TRBD2. V shed 5 bases and J 5 bases; nucleotides not matched to a gene: 7. The CDR3 is made up of 14 amino acids. CDR1 and CDR2 (germline): SGHTA, FQGNSA.

The gene calls are TRBV18 and TRBJ1-5, with 7 bases identical to TRBD1. With V trimmed by 2 bases and J by 3 bases, 4 bases remained unmatched. Germline V lookup: CDR1 KGHSH, CDR2 LQKENI. The CDR3 has 15 residues. The CDR3 nucleotides are TGTGCCAGCTCACCAAGGGACAGAACCAATCAGCCCCAGCATTTT. Its protein is CASSPRDRTNQPQHF.

This chain joins TRBV11-2 and TRBJ2-7; D possibly corresponds to TRBD1 (6 bases). Germline CDR1 reads SGHAT; CDR2 reads FQNNGV. Trimming pared 1 base from V and 3 bases from J, leaving 13 bases between. The CDR3 runs to 15 residues. The chain's CDR3 is CASSLAGTLIYEQYF. In nucleotides, the CDR3 is TGTGCCAGCAGCTTAGCCGGGACACTAATCTACGAGCAGTACTTC.

The chain joins TRBV5-1 to TRBJ1-5; D is undetermined. The CDR3 has 15 residues. The germline V and J ends were trimmed by 4 bases and 0 bases, with 11 bases remaining between them. Germline V lookup: CDR1 SGHRS, CDR2 YFSETQ. CDR3 region: CASSPRRYSNQPQHF. CDR3 in DNA: TGCGCCAGCAGCCCAAGGAGATATAGCAATCAGCCCCAGCATTTT.

The V and J genes are TRBV30 and TRBJ1-4; no reliable D call. The germline CDR1 and CDR2 sequences are GTSNPN and SVGIG (reference sequence). CDR3 size: 12 residues. V dropped 6 bases and J dropped 4 bases, with 9 bases sitting between them. Here the CDR3 DNA reads TGTGCCTGCGGGGAGTATAATGAAAAACTGTTTTTT. Translating it yields CACGEYNEKLFF.

The J gene is TRBJ1-1, the V gene TRBV27; the D is unclear. Trimming pared 6 bases from V and 4 bases from J, leaving 15 bases between. Germline values: CDR1 MNHEY, CDR2 SMNVEV (reference sequence). The CDR3 spans 14 residues. The CDR3 here is CASSRTHPGTEAFF. DNA for the CDR3: TGTGCCAGCAGCCGTACCCACCCGGGCACTGAAGCTTTCTTT.

The V call is TRBV14, the J call TRBJ2-5; TRBD2 matches at 8 bases. The CDR3 loop spans 12 amino acids. V lost 4 bases to trimming and J lost 13 bases; unmatched junction nucleotides: 8. The germline V gene encodes CDR1 SGHDN and CDR2 FVKESK. The CDR3, as DNA: TGTGCCAGCAGCCCGGGGGGGCCAGATCCGTACTTC. The encoded protein is CASSPGGPDPYF.

The chain employs TRBV4-1 and TRBJ2-7; D is perhaps TRBD2 (6 bases). The ends were cut back, 8 bases at V and 5 bases at J, with 22 bases in the middle. This CDR3 spans 15 amino acids. In germline, CDR1 is MGHRA, CDR2 YSYEKL. Here the CDR3 reads CASAGPQGLPNEQYF. The CDR3 region has the DNA TGCGCCAGCGCGGGGCCCCAGGGCCTTCCAAACGAGCAGTACTTC.

The genes are TRBV5-1 and TRBJ2-5, with TRBD2 as a possible D gene (6 bases). CDR1 is SGHRS, CDR2 YFSETQ, per germline. CDR3 length equals 14 residues. Trimming removed 4 bases at V and 5 bases at J, with 15 bases between. CDR3 bases: TGCGCCAGCAGCCCTCGAGCGGGTCCGGAGACCCAGTACTTC. Its protein product is CASSPRAGPETQYF.

The rearrangement joins TRBV5-8 to TRBJ1-4; D call uncertain. Trimming removed 2 bases from V and 5 bases from J, with 10 bases in between. Per germline, CDR1 SGHTS and CDR2 YDEGEE. This CDR3 has 14 amino acids. The CDR3 DNA reads TGTGCCAGCAGCTTTCGCCAGTTAAATGAAAAACTGTTTTTT. Translated, it gives CASSFRQLNEKLFF.

The chain joins TRBV7-8 to TRBJ2-7; a weak D match, TRBD2 (5 bases). Germline V gene lookup returns CDR1 SGHVS and CDR2 FQNEAQ. V dropped 1 base and J dropped 4 bases, with 23 bases sitting between them. There are 18 residues in the CDR3. CDR3 DNA: TGTGCCAGCAGCTTAGTAGTCACGTCGCTAGTCGGAGGATACGAGCAGTACTTC. As protein: CASSLVVTSLVGGYEQYF.

This clone came up a few times. The chain carries TRBV7-9 and TRBJ2-1; D possibly corresponds to TRBD2 (5 bases). Germline CDR1 SEHNR, CDR2 FQNEAQ (reference sequence). V was pared by 8 bases and J by 8 bases, with 10 bases between. This CDR3 is built from 11 residues. The DNA for the CDR3 is TGTGCCAGCTCAAGGACTTATGAGCAGTTCTTC. Encoded protein: CASSRTYEQFF.

V gene TRBV11-2 combines with J gene TRBJ2-2; 7 bases agree with TRBD1. Germline CDR1 and CDR2: SGHAT and FQNNGV. V dropped 3 bases and J dropped 1; count of bases not matched to a gene: 5. This CDR3 is built from 16 residues. The CDR3 nucleotides read TGTGCCAGCAGCTTGCAGACAGGGATGAACACCGGGGAGCTGTTTTTT. It is translated as CASSLQTGMNTGELFF.

V is TRBV4-2 and J is TRBJ2-2, with 10 bases aligning to TRBD1. CDR3 length: 15 residues. CDR1 is LGHNA and CDR2 is YNFKEQ in the germline V gene. The ends lost 5 bases at V and 6 bases at J; junction bases unmatched: 6. The CDR3 region is CASSSGTGVAGELFF. CDR3 nucleotides: TGTGCCAGCAGCTCCGGGACAGGGGTTGCCGGGGAGCTGTTTTTT.

Concerning this clone itself: Likely a read error: the CDR3 ends without its conserved phenylalanine or tryptophan. The DNA is left out, because the CDR3 cannot be placed on it with certainty; the CDR3 is given as TCRdb lists it. V and J are TRBV23-1 and TRBJ1-1; TRBD1, as called in the table, went unchecked against the DNA. TRBV23-1 carries the ORF label, with uncertain function. The CDR3 has 9 residues if both end residues are counted. CDR3 sequence reads: CASSHHRVI.

The chain links TRBV19 to TRBJ2-7, with 10 bases aligning to TRBD2. This CDR3 contains 14 residues. Trimming removed 7 bases from V and 2 bases from J; junction bases left unmatched: 5. Germline-derived CDR1 and CDR2 are LNHDA and SQIVND (reference sequence). The CDR3 here is CASKGAGGPYEQYF. CDR3 DNA sequence: TGTGCCAGTAAGGGAGCGGGGGGGCCCTACGAGCAGTACTTC.

The chain recombines TRBV29-1 with TRBJ1-3, with D tentatively TRBD1 (5 bases). The germline CDR1 and CDR2 sequences are SQVTM and ANQGSEA. Deletions cut 5 bases from V and 0 bases from J, with 11 bases between. The CDR3 is 14 amino acids. CDR3 sequence reads: CSVSRGLSGNTIYF. The CDR3 DNA reads TGCAGCGTTTCAAGGGGACTCTCTGGAAACACCATATATTTT.

This clone was picked up a small number of times. J is TRBJ1-4 and V is TRBV5-5; 8 bases agree with TRBD1. CDR1 and CDR2 (germline): SGHKS, YYEKEE (reference sequence). CDR3 length equals 16 residues. The trim removed 4 bases at V and 2 bases at J, leaving 7 bases unmatched. The CDR3 DNA is TGTGCCAGCAGCGAGACCCCAGGGGGCACTAATGAAAAACTGTTTTTT. Translated, it gives CASSETPGGTNEKLFF. Full variable domain (missing parts from reference TRBV5-5 and TRBJ1-4): DAGVTQSPTHLIKTRGQQVTLRCSPISGHKSVSWYQQVLGQGPQFIFQYYEKEERGRGNFPDRFSARQFPNYSSELNVNALLLGDSALYLCASSETPGGTNEKLFFGSGTQLSVL.

The rearrangement links TRBV7-5 to TRBJ1-5; TRBD1 reflects the table's D call only, with no check against the DNA. TRBV7-5 is recorded as a pseudogene. CDR3 length: 15 amino acids. DNA for the CDR3: TGTGCCAGGAAAGGGGGACAGGGGGCCTGCGCGCCCCAGCATTTT. Translated, it gives CARKGGQGACAPQHF.

The chain links TRBV18 to TRBJ2-3, with 7 bases aligning to TRBD1. Germline V gives CDR1 KGHSH, CDR2 LQKENI. Losses at the gene ends were 1 base for V and 5 bases for J; bases not matched to a gene: 6. This CDR3 contains 15 residues. CDR3 DNA sequence: TGTGCCAGCTCACCACGAACAGGGGTAGTAGATACGCAGTATTTT. Translated, it gives CASSPRTGVVDTQYF.

The J gene is TRBJ1-4, the V gene TRBV27; 8 nucleotides line up with TRBD1. The CDR3 runs 16 residues. J lost 5 bases, V lost 8 bases, and 13 bases had no gene match. CDR1 and CDR2 from the germline V gene are MNHEY and SMNVEV (reference sequence). The CDR3 here is CASGPGTGGVNEKLFF. The CDR3 region has the DNA TGTGCCAGCGGCCCCGGGACAGGTGGTGTGAATGAAAAACTGTTTTTT.

The rearrangement joins TRBV20-1 to TRBJ1-1; D is uncertain. Germline V gives CDR1 DFQATT, CDR2 SNEGSKA (reference sequence). This CDR3 has 11 residues. V lost 6 bases and J 4 bases, leaving 9 bases between the germline ends. CDR3 amino acids: CSAKDFTEAFF. The CDR3 region has the DNA TGCAGTGCGAAGGACTTCACTGAAGCTTTCTTT.

The chain employs TRBV30 and TRBJ2-2; 7 bases map to TRBD1. With V trimmed by 5 bases and J by 6 bases, 15 bases remained unmatched. CDR1 is GTSNPN and CDR2 is SVGIG in the germline V gene (reference sequence). This CDR3 is 16 amino acids long. CDR3 in DNA: TGTGCCTGGGGCTCCGACGGACAGGACTGGGCCGGGGAGCTGTTTTTT. This encodes CAWGSDGQDWAGELFF.